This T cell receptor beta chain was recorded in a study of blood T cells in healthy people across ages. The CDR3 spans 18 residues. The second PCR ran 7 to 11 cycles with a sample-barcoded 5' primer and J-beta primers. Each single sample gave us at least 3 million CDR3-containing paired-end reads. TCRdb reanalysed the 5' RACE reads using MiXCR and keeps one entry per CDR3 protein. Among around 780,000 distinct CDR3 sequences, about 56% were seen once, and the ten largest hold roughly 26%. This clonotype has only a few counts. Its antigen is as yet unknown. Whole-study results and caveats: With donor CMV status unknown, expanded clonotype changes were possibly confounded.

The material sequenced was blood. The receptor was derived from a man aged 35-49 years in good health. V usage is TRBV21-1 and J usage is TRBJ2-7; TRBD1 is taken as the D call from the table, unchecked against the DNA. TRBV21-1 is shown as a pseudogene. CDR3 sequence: CASSKIPDNTGGGVEQYF. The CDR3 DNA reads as TGTGCCAGCAGCAAAATACCGGACAACACAGGGGGGGGAGTCGAGCAGTACTTC.